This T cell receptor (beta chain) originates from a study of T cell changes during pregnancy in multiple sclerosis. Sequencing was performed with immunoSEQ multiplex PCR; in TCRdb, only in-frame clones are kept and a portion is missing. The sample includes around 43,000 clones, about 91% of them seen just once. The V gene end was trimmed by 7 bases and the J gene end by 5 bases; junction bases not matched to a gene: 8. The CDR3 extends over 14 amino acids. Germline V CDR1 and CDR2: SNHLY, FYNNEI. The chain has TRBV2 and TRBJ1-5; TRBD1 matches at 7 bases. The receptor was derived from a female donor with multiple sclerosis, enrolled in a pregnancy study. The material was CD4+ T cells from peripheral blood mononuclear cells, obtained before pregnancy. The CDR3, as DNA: TGTGCCAGCAAAACAGACAGGGCGGATCAGCCCCAGCATTTT. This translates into CASKTDRADQPQHF.